The present TCR beta chain was sequenced within a study of cytotoxic CD8 clonotypes in ibrutinib-treated CLL. Of note for this clone: Its matching antigen is unknown.

Study conclusions and caveats: Clonality climbed at ibrutinib response, then dropped toward baseline at progression. Baseline clonality, higher than in age-matched healthy donors, tracked circulating CD8+ T-cell counts. Timing of sampling differed between sustained-remission and progressing patients.

Germline CDR1 and CDR2: MNHEY and SVGAGI. The V gene lost 2 bases and the J gene lost 8 bases, with 12 bases spanning the gap. The CDR3 is made up of 13 amino acids. Investigators sought sequencing depths of between 1 in 200,000 and 1 in 1 million T cells. The protocol was immunoSEQ multiplex PCR, while the TCRdb copy is restricted to in-frame clones and leaves out a portion. The sample carries 110,000 to 150,000 clones, 60% to 85% recorded once. The material was PBMCs, obtained after 24 months of ibrutinib treatment. The chain has TRBV6-5 and TRBJ1-2, with D tentatively TRBD1 (5 bases). This TCR came from a human donor with chronic lymphocytic leukemia. CDR3 DNA sequence: TGTGCCAGCAGTTACGGGGCGGCTCGCGGCTACACCTTC. This encodes CASSYGAARGYTF.